The T cell receptor beta chain under discussion was sequenced for a study of blood T cell repertoires in COVID-19. Background on the study: For recovered donors of Cohort 3, there were two negative PCRs, clearance, or symptom resolution. In each case, the material was cDNA or gDNA derived from T cells, B-cell-depleted T cells, or PBMCs.

Germline V CDR1 and CDR2: LNHDA, SQIVND (reference sequence). This CDR3 contains 17 residues. The germline V and J ends were trimmed by 8 bases and 2 bases, with 23 bases remaining between them. Only in-frame clones appear in the TCRdb table, and some are missing; sequencing was by immunoSEQ multiplex PCR. The table has about 230,000 clones, approximately 87% seen once. Source material: PBMCs or T cells enriched from blood (not recorded which). This sequence originates from a woman aged 45-60 years in a cohort exposed to, infected with or recovered from COVID-19 (not recorded which). The chain combines TRBV19 with TRBJ2-3, with D possibly being TRBD2 (5 bases). The CDR3 DNA sequence: TGTGCCAGTTCCAACCTACTAGTCTCGGCACTCACAGATACGCAGTATTTT. Translation gives CASSNLLVSALTDTQYF.